This T cell receptor beta chain was captured in a study of cytomegalovirus exposure and HLA in healthy donors. This table comes from immunoSEQ multiplex PCR, and its TCRdb copy is limited to in-frame clones, with some not included. The sample includes 150,000 to 200,000 clones, about 90% seen only once; the top ten take over 2.5%. Germline CDR1 reads SGHRS; CDR2 reads YFSETQ. V was clipped by 6 bases and J by 5 bases; unmatched bases: 5. The CDR3 is 13 amino acids. This TCR derives from a woman aged 18-35 years in good health and CMV-seropositive. This sequence joins TRBV5-1 and TRBJ2-7; the match to TRBD2 covers 10 bases. The sample taken for sequencing was PBMCs. Here the CDR3 DNA reads TGCGCCAGCACCCTTAGCGGGGGGCACGAGCAGTACTTC. It specifies CASTLSGGHEQYF.